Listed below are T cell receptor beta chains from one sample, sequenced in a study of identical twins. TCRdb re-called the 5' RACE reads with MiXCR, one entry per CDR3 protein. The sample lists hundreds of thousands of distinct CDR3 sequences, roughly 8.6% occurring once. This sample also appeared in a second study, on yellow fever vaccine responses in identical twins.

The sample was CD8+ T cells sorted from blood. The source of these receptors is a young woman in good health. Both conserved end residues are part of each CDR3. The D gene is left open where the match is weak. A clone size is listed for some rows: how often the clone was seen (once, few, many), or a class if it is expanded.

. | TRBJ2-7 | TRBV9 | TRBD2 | CASSVGTSGKYEQYF | TGTGCCAGCAGCGTTGGGACTAGCGGTAAATACGAGCAGTACTTC
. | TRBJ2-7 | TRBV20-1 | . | CSARPGQTNPYEQYF | TGCAGTGCTAGGCCCGGACAGACAAACCCCTACGAGCAGTACTTC
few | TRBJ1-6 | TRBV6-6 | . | CASQTNSPLHF | TGTGCCAGCCAAACGAATTCACCCCTCCACTTT
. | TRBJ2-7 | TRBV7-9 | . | CASSLVWGNEQYF | TGTGCCAGCAGCTTAGTGTGGGGGAATGAGCAGTACTTC
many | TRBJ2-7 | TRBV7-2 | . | CASSQTGEGYEQYF | TGTGCCAGCAGCCAAACAGGAGAAGGCTACGAGCAGTACTTC
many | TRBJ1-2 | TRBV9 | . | CASSVEGNPGVNYGYTF | TGTGCCAGCAGCGTAGAAGGAAACCCTGGGGTGAACTATGGCTACACCTTC
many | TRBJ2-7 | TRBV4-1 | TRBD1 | CASSQERDRGYEQYF | TGCGCCAGCAGCCAAGAACGGGACAGGGGCTACGAGCAGTACTTC
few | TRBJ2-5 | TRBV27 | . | CASSPQGPWETQYF | TGTGCCAGCAGTCCCCAGGGCCCGTGGGAGACCCAGTACTTC
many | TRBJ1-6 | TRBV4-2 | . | CASSQDQAGVSPLHF | TGTGCCAGCAGCCAAGATCAGGCAGGGGTCTCACCCCTCCACTTT
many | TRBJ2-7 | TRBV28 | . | CASSFVVLGEQYF | TGTGCCAGCAGTTTTGTGGTCCTAGGGGAGCAGTACTTC
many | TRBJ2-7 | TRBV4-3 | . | CASSQARLPTYEQYF | TGCGCCAGCAGCCAAGCCCGACTACCGACCTACGAGCAGTACTTC
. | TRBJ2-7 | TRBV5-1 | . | CASSLGTRPYEQYF | TGCGCCAGCAGCTTGGGGACCCGTCCCTACGAGCAGTACTTC
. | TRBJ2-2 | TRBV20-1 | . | CSARGIGSGTGELFF | TGCAGTGCTAGAGGAATCGGTTCCGGCACCGGGGAGCTGTTTTTT
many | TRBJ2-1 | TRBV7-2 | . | CASSLVAGGNEQFF | TGTGCCAGCAGCTTAGTAGCAGGGGGGAATGAGCAGTTCTTC
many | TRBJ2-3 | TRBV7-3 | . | CASSPLAGSQDTQYF | TGTGCCAGCAGCCCCTTGGCAGGGTCGCAAGATACGCAGTATTTT
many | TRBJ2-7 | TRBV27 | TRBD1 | CASSLGQGAGREQYF | TGTGCCAGCAGTTTAGGGCAGGGGGCAGGGCGCGAGCAGTACTTC
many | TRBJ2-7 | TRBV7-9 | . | CASSLEGTSYEQYF | TGTGCCAGCAGCTTAGAGGGGACCTCCTACGAGCAGTACTTC
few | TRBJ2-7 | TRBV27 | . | CASSSGWQSYEQYF | TGTGCCAGCAGTTCAGGGTGGCAGTCCTACGAGCAGTACTTC
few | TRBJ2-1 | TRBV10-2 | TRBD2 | CASSDWLRREYSYNEQFF | TGCGCCAGCAGTGATTGGCTCCGGCGGGAGTACTCCTACAATGAGCAGTTCTTC
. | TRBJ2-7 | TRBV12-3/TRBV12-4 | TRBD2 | CASSGISYEQYF | TGTGCCAGTAGCGGGATCTCCTACGAGCAGTACTTC
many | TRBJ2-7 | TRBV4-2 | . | CASSQDLGVYEQYF | TGTGCCAGCAGCCAAGATTTGGGAGTCTACGAGCAGTACTTC
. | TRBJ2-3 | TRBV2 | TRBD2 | CASSEFLAGVTDTQYF | TGTGCCAGCAGTGAGTTTCTAGCGGGAGTGACAGATACGCAGTATTTT
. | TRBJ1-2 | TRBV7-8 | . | CASSSDLGYTF | TGTGCCAGCAGCTCCGACCTCGGCTACACCTTC
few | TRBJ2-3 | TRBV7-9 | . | CASSLDGLDTQYF | TGTGCCAGCAGCTTGGACGGGTTGGATACGCAGTATTTT
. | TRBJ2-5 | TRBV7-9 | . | CASSLVRRRETQYF | TGTGCCAGCAGCTTAGTCCGCAGACGAGAGACCCAGTACTTC
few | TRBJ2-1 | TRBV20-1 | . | CSAPGTLDEQFF | TGCAGTGCTCCCGGGACCCTGGATGAGCAGTTCTTC
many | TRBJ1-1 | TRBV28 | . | CASSPSMTVNTEAFF | TGTGCCAGCAGTCCATCGATGACAGTGAACACTGAAGCTTTCTTT
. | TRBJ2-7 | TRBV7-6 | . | CASSWDSGAGEQYF | TGTGCCAGCAGCTGGGACTCGGGGGCGGGCGAGCAGTACTTC
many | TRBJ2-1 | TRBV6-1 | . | CASTPQGIRWDEQFF | TGTGCCAGCACCCCACAAGGCATCCGGTGGGATGAGCAGTTCTTC
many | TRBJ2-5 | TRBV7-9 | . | CASSEDGRETQYF | TGTGCCAGCAGCGAGGACGGCCGGGAGACCCAGTACTTC
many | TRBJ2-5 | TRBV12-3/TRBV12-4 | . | CASGVGETQYF | TGTGCCAGCGGAGTGGGAGAGACCCAGTACTTC
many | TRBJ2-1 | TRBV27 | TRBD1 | CASSLPTGAYNEQFF | TGTGCCAGCAGTTTACCGACAGGGGCGTACAATGAGCAGTTCTTC
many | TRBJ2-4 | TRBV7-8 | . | CASSRLGSASGQNIQYF | TGTGCCAGCAGCCGTCTCGGGTCGGCTAGTGGGCAAAACATTCAGTACTTC
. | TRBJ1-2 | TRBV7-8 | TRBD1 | CASSNTPGQGGRGYTF | TGTGCCAGCAGCAATACGCCGGGACAGGGAGGCCGGGGCTACACCTTC
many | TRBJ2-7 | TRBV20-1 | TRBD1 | CSAHRDRASYEQYF | TGCAGTGCACACCGGGACAGGGCCTCCTACGAGCAGTACTTC
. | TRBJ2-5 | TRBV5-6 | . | CASSLVVLGSQETQYF | TGTGCCAGCAGCTTGGTGGTTTTGGGGAGCCAAGAGACCCAGTACTTC
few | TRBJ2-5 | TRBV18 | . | CASSPSTDRETQYF | TGTGCCAGCTCACCAAGCACGGATCGAGAGACCCAGTACTTC
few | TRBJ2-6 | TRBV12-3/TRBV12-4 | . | CASRPMWEGDSGANVLTF | TGTGCCAGCAGACCCATGTGGGAGGGGGACTCTGGGGCCAACGTCCTGACTTTC
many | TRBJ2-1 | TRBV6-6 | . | CASSDRMDNEQFF | TGTGCCAGCAGTGACCGGATGGACAATGAGCAGTTCTTC
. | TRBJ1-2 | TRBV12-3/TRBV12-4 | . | CASNGGPGGGYTF | TGTGCCAGCAACGGTGGGCCCGGTGGGGGCTACACCTTC
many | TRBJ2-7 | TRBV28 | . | CASSGTLYEQYF | TGTGCCAGCAGTGGGACGCTCTACGAGCAGTACTTC
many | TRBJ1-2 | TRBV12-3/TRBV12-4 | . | CASSPYIGDYYGYTF | TGTGCCAGCAGTCCTTATATAGGGGATTACTATGGCTACACCTTC
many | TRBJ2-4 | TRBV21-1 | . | CASSTGTGGNFRIAKNIQYF | TGTGCCAGCAGCACCGGGACAGGAGGCAATTTCCGGATAGCCAAAAACATTCAGTACTTC